This TCR beta chain comes out of a study of human T cells and chemical hapten exposure. Study overall: The upper back received 0.01% DPC by patch testing, with results read at 6 days.

A word on this clonotype: Antigen unknown.

General study results and limits: DPC sensitization did not alter TCRs above 1 in 1000 frequency.

TCRdb reprocessed the RACE reads with MiXCR, giving one entry per CDR3 protein. Here the sample spans fewer than 100,000 distinct CDR3 sequences, about a tenth being singletons. This sample's time point: patch test 3, about 24 weeks after DPC sensitization. The treatment is: therapeutic diphenylcyclopropenone sensitization with weekly scalp DPC. Patches went on only after blood had been drawn each time. Someone pulled total RNA out of unfractionated whole blood. The TCR was taken from a woman aged 25 to 39 with alopecia areata. Some clones in this sample may be carry-over from other donors' samples. The material sequenced was whole blood, taken in connection with sensitization to the hapten diphenylcyclopropenone (DPC).

The CDR3 protein is CASSVSGGAGTGELFF. In DNA form, the CDR3 reads TGTGCCAGCAGCGTTAGCGGGGGGGCTGGCACCGGGGAGCTGTTTTTT. The V gene is TRBV9, the J gene TRBJ2-2; 11 positions agree with TRBD2. CDR3 size: 16 residues. V shed 2 bases and J 4 bases; nucleotides not matched to a gene: 4. From germline, CDR1 is SGDLS and CDR2 YYNGEE. Combining the CDR3 with reference TRBV9 and TRBJ2-2 gives the whole variable domain DSGVTQTPKHLITATGQRVTLRCSPRSGDLSVYWYQQSLDQGLQFLIQYYNGEERAKGNILERFSAQQFPDLHSELNLSSLELGDSALYFCASSVSGGAGTGELFFGEGSRLTVL.